One sample yielded the 23 T cell receptor beta chains listed below, sequenced in a study of siplizumab effects on memory and regulatory T cells. Repertoires were generated with immunoSEQ multiplex PCR, while TCRdb's copy carries only in-frame clones and drops some. The sample has about 50,000 clones, 93% seen once. Input material: CD8+ T cells sorted from blood. These TCRs come from a human donor in good health.

The chain couples TRBV5-1 to TRBJ2-7; D may be TRBD1 (7 bases). CDR1 is SGHRS, CDR2 YFSETQ, per germline. The V end lost 0 bases, the J end lost 5 bases, and 12 bases lay between the germline ends. There are 14 residues in the CDR3. CDR3 DNA: TGCGCCAGCAGCTTGGGGCAGGGGGGAAACGAGCAGTACTTC. This gives the protein CASSLGQGGNEQYF.

V usage is TRBV28 and J usage is TRBJ1-3; no clear D. This CDR3 contains 16 residues. Germline V gene data show CDR1 as MDHEN and CDR2 as SYDVKM. Trimming removed 4 bases at V and 0 bases at J, with 13 bases between. CDR3 sequence: CASSYRARASGNTIYF. As DNA, the CDR3 is TGTGCCAGCAGTTACCGGGCCCGAGCCTCTGGAAACACCATATATTTT.

The chain recombines TRBV5-6 with TRBJ1-3; D uncertain. CDR1 is SGHDT and CDR2 is YYEEEE in the germline V gene. V was cut by 0 bases and J by 8 bases, with 12 bases left in between. This CDR3 contains 14 residues. The chain's CDR3 is CASSLAGFIDTIYF. CDR3 in DNA: TGTGCCAGCAGCTTGGCTGGGTTCATAGACACCATATATTTT.

The count of this clone is one. The chain recombines TRBV5-4 with TRBJ1-2; the D is unclear. V was shortened by 0 bases and J by 10 bases, with 7 bases between the two germline ends. The CDR3 contains 11 residues. Germline values: CDR1 SGHNT, CDR2 YYREEE (reference sequence). CDR3 loop: CASSLGRNYTF. CDR3 bases: TGTGCCAGCAGCTTGGGGAGGAACTACACCTTC.

The chain carries TRBV19 and TRBJ2-1, with D possibly being TRBD1 or TRBD2 (5 bases each). Per the germline V gene, CDR1 is LNHDA and CDR2 is SQIVND (reference sequence). V was shortened by 1 base and J by 7 bases, with 8 bases between the two germline ends. The length of the CDR3 is 13 residues. The CDR3 is CASSIVGENEQFF. DNA of the CDR3: TGTGCCAGTAGTATAGTAGGGGAGAATGAGCAGTTCTTC.

The chain recombines TRBV9 with TRBJ1-1, with no clear D. This CDR3 spans 13 amino acids. Germline CDR1 and CDR2: SGDLS and YYNGEE. V lost 3 bases and J 4 bases, leaving 10 bases between the germline ends. The CDR3 loop reads CASSGSRGTEAFF. CDR3 DNA: TGTGCCAGCAGCGGGTCGCGGGGCACTGAAGCTTTCTTT.

This sequence joins TRBV27 and TRBJ2-5; D possibly corresponds to TRBD2 (5 bases). CDR1 MNHEY and CDR2 SMNVEV come from the germline V gene (reference sequence). V was pared by 1 base and J by 5 bases, with 11 bases between. The CDR3 runs 14 residues. The CDR3 reads CASSLLGSRETQYF. CDR3 coding DNA: TGTGCCAGCAGTTTATTAGGGAGTCGGGAGACCCAGTACTTC.

The chain links TRBV29-1 to TRBJ2-6; D not resolved. The V gene's germline CDR1 is SQVTM and CDR2 ANQGSEA. Between the trimmed V and J ends, which lost 7 bases and 0 bases, there was a span of 19 bases. The CDR3 spans 17 residues. In DNA form, the CDR3 reads TGCAGCGCCGCAATAAGGAAAAGCTTCTCTGGGGCCAACGTCCTGACTTTC. Translation gives CSAAIRKSFSGANVLTF. Using reference TRBV29-1 and TRBJ2-6 for the parts outside the CDR3, the full variable domain is SAVISQKPSRDICQRGTSLTIQCQVDSQVTMMFWYRQQPGQSLTLIATANQGSEATYESGFVIDKFPISRPNLTFSTLTVSNMSPEDSSIYLCSAAIRKSFSGANVLTFGAGSRLTVL.

The chain recombines TRBV28 with TRBJ2-1, with 7 positions matching TRBD2. The germline V gene has CDR1 MDHEN and CDR2 SYDVKM. After removal of 5 bases from V and 3 bases from J, the junction contained 7 bases not matched to a gene. The CDR3 has 15 residues. DNA for the CDR3: TGTGCCAGCAGTGTTGGCGGGAGTAACTACAATGAGCAGTTCTTC. Translation gives CASSVGGSNYNEQFF.

The gene calls are TRBV28 and TRBJ2-3; D unclear. The V end lost 3 bases, the J end lost 3 bases, and 10 bases lay between the germline ends. The CDR3 runs 14 residues. Germline V gene lookup returns CDR1 MDHEN and CDR2 SYDVKM. CDR3 bases: TGTGCCAGCAGTTTTCTGTCAGGAACAGATACGCAGTATTTT. Its translation is CASSFLSGTDTQYF.

V and J are TRBV29-1 and TRBJ2-1; 12 nucleotides match TRBD2. Germline V gene data show CDR1 as SQVTM and CDR2 as ANQGSEA. The CDR3 has 16 amino acids. Trimming at V came to 4 bases and at J to 6 bases, leaving 10 bases not matched to a gene. CDR3 region: CSVGPSGRALSNEQFF. CDR3 coding DNA: TGCAGCGTTGGCCCTAGCGGGAGGGCCTTAAGCAATGAGCAGTTCTTC.

The chain uses TRBV10-2 and TRBJ2-5; D unresolved. This CDR3 has 14 amino acids. Trimming removed 5 bases at V and 2 bases at J, with 12 bases between. Germline loops: CDR1 WSHSY, CDR2 SAAADI. The chain's CDR3 is CASSPRVWQETQYF. CDR3 bases: TGCGCCAGCAGTCCCCGGGTTTGGCAAGAGACCCAGTACTTC.

J is TRBJ2-7 and V is TRBV29-1; the D gene is possibly TRBD1 (5 bases). This CDR3 region has 13 residues. CDR1 is SQVTM, CDR2 ANQGSEA, per germline. V was trimmed by 4 bases and J by 4 bases, leaving 14 bases between them. CDR3 sequence (DNA): TGCAGCGTTGTGAAGCCAGGGTCTTACGAGCAGTACTTC. Amino acid sequence: CSVVKPGSYEQYF.

The chain links TRBV10-2 to TRBJ2-7, with 10 bases lining up with TRBD1. The CDR3 sequence is 13 residues long. Trimming removed 8 bases from V and 2 bases from J; junction bases left unmatched: 3. The germline CDR1 and CDR2 sequences are WSHSY and SAAADI. DNA of the CDR3: TGCGCCAGCTTAGGACAGGGGGCCTACGAGCAGTACTTC. As protein: CASLGQGAYEQYF.

The chain joins TRBV27 to TRBJ2-2, with unresolved D. This CDR3 contains 13 residues. With 2 bases removed from V and 3 bases from J, the gap between germline ends came to 4 bases. Germline assignment: CDR1 MNHEY and CDR2 SMNVEV (reference sequence). This chain's CDR3 is CASSLDHTGELFF. Here the CDR3 DNA reads TGTGCCAGCAGTTTAGACCACACCGGGGAGCTGTTTTTT.

Concerning this clone itself: Mismatch with germline at one junction end may stem from a read error. The chain is built from TRBV28 and TRBJ2-7; D possibly corresponds to TRBD1 (6 bases). The CDR3 sequence is 13 residues long. Germline V lookup: CDR1 MDHEN, CDR2 SYDVKM. The CDR3 DNA reads as TGTGCCAGCAGTTTATTTTCAGGGGTCGAGAAGTACTTC. It specifies CASSLFSGVEKYF.

The chain couples TRBV6-6 to TRBJ2-3; no clear D. This CDR3 comprises 14 residues. V was cut by 2 bases and J by 0 bases, with 6 bases left in between. Germline values: CDR1 MNHNY, CDR2 SVGAGI (reference sequence). The CDR3 here is CASSYGPSTDTQYF. The CDR3 DNA reads TGTGCCAGCAGTTACGGGCCTAGCACAGATACGCAGTATTTT.

This chain uses TRBV15 with TRBJ2-2; 7 bases map to TRBD1. The germline CDR1 and CDR2 sequences are LNHNV and YYDKDF (reference sequence). There are 12 residues in the CDR3. V trimming: 9 bases; J trimming: 6 bases; junction bases outside the gene matches: 4. The CDR3 bases are TGTGCCACTAGGGACAGCCCCGGGGAGCTGTTTTTT. Encoded protein: CATRDSPGELFF.

Of note for this clone: This sample includes further DNA sequences coding for the same CDR3. This chain connects TRBV7-9 to TRBJ1-1; the D gene is possibly TRBD1 (5 bases). The CDR3 totals 12 residues. Trimming stripped 5 bases from V and 5 bases from J, with 9 bases between. From germline, CDR1 is SEHNR and CDR2 FQNEAQ (reference sequence). CDR3 nucleotides: TGTGCCAGCAGCCGTGGACAAACTGAAGCTTTCTTT. This sequence encodes CASSRGQTEAFF. The whole variable domain, remainder taken from reference TRBV7-9 and TRBJ1-1, is DTGVSQNPRHKITKRGQNVTFRCDPISEHNRLYWYRQTLGQGPEFLTYFQNEAQLEKSRLLSDRFSAERPKGSFSTLEIQRTEQGDSAMYLCASSRGQTEAFFGQGTRLTVV.

The chain joins TRBV9 to TRBJ2-1; D unclear. Germline V lookup: CDR1 SGDLS, CDR2 YYNGEE. With 4 bases removed from V and 5 bases from J, the gap between germline ends came to 10 bases. The CDR3 sequence is 13 residues long. This chain's CDR3 is CASSPNMNNEQFF. The CDR3, as DNA: TGTGCCAGCAGCCCCAACATGAACAATGAGCAGTTCTTC.

A note on this clone: Other DNA sequences of this sample code for an identical CDR3. The chain carries TRBV27 and TRBJ1-2; a possible D gene is TRBD1 (5 bases). The CDR3 length is 13 residues. Per germline, CDR1 MNHEY and CDR2 SMNVEV (reference sequence). V dropped 2 bases and J dropped 2 bases, with 6 bases sitting between them. The CDR3 loop reads CASSLGANYGYTF. CDR3 bases: TGTGCCAGCAGTTTAGGGGCGAACTATGGCTACACCTTC.

The chain joins TRBV28 to TRBJ2-5; the D gene is possibly TRBD1 (6 bases). The CDR3 is 15 residues long. Trimming took off 2 bases at V and 5 bases at J, with 15 bases between the two ends. Germline values: CDR1 MDHEN, CDR2 SYDVKM. CDR3 in DNA: TGTGCCAGCAGTTTAGGTCAGGGGCACCGGGAGACCCAGTACTTC. It specifies CASSLGQGHRETQYF.

The chain is built from TRBV27 and TRBJ2-7, with TRBD1 matching 9 bases. J was trimmed by 2 bases and V by 8 bases; bases with no gene match: 4. Germline CDR1 reads MNHEY; CDR2 reads SMNVEV (reference sequence). This CDR3 contains 13 residues. CDR3 nucleotide sequence: TGTGCCAGCGGACAGGGGTCAGCCTACGAGCAGTACTTC. It encodes CASGQGSAYEQYF.